This TCR beta chain was captured in a study of T cells in Graves' hyperthyroidism and ophthalmopathy. At the level of the study: Peripheral blood samples were taken at initial diagnosis, prior to any treatment. Study-level results: Classification by a 13 V-J model distinguished ophthalmopathy from stable hyperthyroidism.

CDR1 is KGHSH, CDR2 LQKENI, per germline. Trimming stripped 3 bases from V and 2 bases from J, with 10 bases between. This CDR3 is built from 14 residues. Researchers amplified the TCR beta CDR3 regions from RNA transcripts. The HTBI primer set served for first-round RT-PCR of the TCR CDR3. TCRdb re-derived calls from the multiplex PCR reads in MiXCR, one entry per CDR3 protein. The sample contains over 500,000 distinct CDR3 sequences, roughly 15% of which appear only once. Points on this clonotype: Its matching antigen is unknown.

This clonotype originated in a woman aged 40 to 55 with Graves' hyperthyroidism. Sequencing used blood. This chain links TRBV18 with TRBJ2-5, with a possible D match to TRBD1 (5 bases). CDR3 loop: CASSPAAGQETQYF. For the CDR3, the DNA is TGTGCCAGCTCACCGGCGGCAGGGCAAGAGACCCAGTACTTC.